A selection of T cell receptor beta chains follows, all from one sample in a study of PD-1 blockade in classical Hodgkin lymphoma. TCRdb's copy holds only in-frame clones and misses some; the assay was immunoSEQ multiplex PCR. The table includes tens of thousands of clones, approximately 79% detected once. This sample comprised CD4+ T cells from blood, obtained before the fourth cycle of nivolumab. Receptors were obtained from a human donor with classical Hodgkin lymphoma. CDR3s include the opening cysteine and the closing phenylalanine or tryptophan. D genes are given only for firm matches. Rows give clone size only sometimes, using once, few, many, or a class for an expanded clone.

CDR3nt: TGTGCCAGCAGCGCTTCACAGCTAGCGTTCTTC
CDR3aa: CASSASQLAFF
len: 11
abundance: NA
v_gene: TRBV11-3
d_gene: NA
j_gene: TRBJ2-1

CDR3nt: TGTGCCAGCAGTCCGGGACCGCAGCCCTACGAGCAGTACTTC
CDR3aa: CASSPGPQPYEQYF
len: 14
abundance: few
v_gene: TRBV6-5
d_gene: NA
j_gene: TRBJ2-7

CDR3nt: TGTGCCAGCAGCCCAGGGGGCAATGGCTACACCTTC
CDR3aa: CASSPGGNGYTF
len: 12
abundance: NA
v_gene: TRBV5-4
d_gene: TRBD1
j_gene: TRBJ1-2

CDR3nt: TGTGCCAGCAGTGTCGCCGGGACAGGGGACTATGGCTACACCTTC
CDR3aa: CASSVAGTGDYGYTF
len: 15
abundance: NA
v_gene: TRBV6-1
d_gene: TRBD1
j_gene: TRBJ1-2

CDR3nt: TGTGCCAGCTCACCGGGGTCGGCCGGGGAGCTGTTTTTT
CDR3aa: CASSPGSAGELFF
len: 13
abundance: NA
v_gene: TRBV18
d_gene: NA
j_gene: TRBJ2-2

CDR3nt: TGTGCCAGCAGCGCGGGCCCGGGAGGAGATACGCAGTATTTT
CDR3aa: CASSAGPGGDTQYF
len: 14
abundance: NA
v_gene: TRBV7-2
d_gene: TRBD2
j_gene: TRBJ2-3

CDR3nt: TGCAGCGTACTCACAGGGGGCAATTTCCCTACCTTC
CDR3aa: CSVLTGGNFPTF
len: 12
abundance: NA
v_gene: TRBV29-1
d_gene: TRBD1
j_gene: TRBJ1-2

CDR3nt: TGTGCTAGTGGCCACCTGGCGGCGGGGGGTGGCTACACCTTC
CDR3aa: CASGHLAAGGGYTF
len: 14
abundance: once
v_gene: TRBV12-5
d_gene: NA
j_gene: TRBJ1-2

CDR3nt: TGTGCCAGCAGTGGGCAGGGGGATGGCTACACCTTC
CDR3aa: CASSGQGDGYTF
len: 12
abundance: medium-sized
v_gene: TRBV2
d_gene: TRBD1
j_gene: TRBJ1-2

CDR3nt: TGCAGCGTTGACCTAGCGGGGGGAAATGAGCAGTTCTTC
CDR3aa: CSVDLAGGNEQFF
len: 13
abundance: NA
v_gene: TRBV29-1
d_gene: TRBD2
j_gene: TRBJ2-1

CDR3nt: TGTGCCAGCAGGGGGTACTATAATTCACCCCTCCACTTT
CDR3aa: CASRGYYNSPLHF
len: 13
abundance: NA
v_gene: TRBV6-5
d_gene: NA
j_gene: TRBJ1-6

CDR3nt: TGTGCCAGCAGCTTAAATGGGGAGACCCAGTACTTC
CDR3aa: CASSLNGETQYF
len: 12
abundance: NA
v_gene: TRBV7-9
d_gene: NA
j_gene: TRBJ2-5

CDR3nt: TGTGCCAGCAGCCCATTACGGACAGGCAGCACAGATACGCAGTATTTT
CDR3aa: CASSPLRTGSTDTQYF
len: 16
abundance: NA
v_gene: TRBV7-9
d_gene: TRBD1
j_gene: TRBJ2-3

CDR3nt: TGTGCCAGTTCAGGGGATCAGAGAGACACTGAAGCTTTCTTT
CDR3aa: CASSGDQRDTEAFF
len: 14
abundance: NA
v_gene: TRBV6-6
d_gene: NA
j_gene: TRBJ1-1

CDR3nt: TGTGCCAGCATCCCTAGCGGGGGGGTAGAGCAGTACTTC
CDR3aa: CASIPSGGVEQYF
len: 13
abundance: few
v_gene: TRBV7-6
d_gene: TRBD2
j_gene: TRBJ2-7

CDR3nt: TGTGCCAGCAGCCAAGCTTCTAGAGAAAAACTGTTTTTT
CDR3aa: CASSQASREKLFF
len: 13
abundance: NA
v_gene: TRBV4-2
d_gene: NA
j_gene: TRBJ1-4

CDR3nt: TGTGCCAGCAGTTCCCAGACTAGCGGGGTATCGAATACGCAGTATTTT
CDR3aa: CASSSQTSGVSNTQYF
len: 16
abundance: NA
v_gene: TRBV6-6
d_gene: TRBD2
j_gene: TRBJ2-3

CDR3nt: TGTGCCAGCAGCTGGACGGGAACCTACAATGAGCAGTTCTTC
CDR3aa: CASSWTGTYNEQFF
len: 14
abundance: NA
v_gene: TRBV11-3
d_gene: NA
j_gene: TRBJ2-1

CDR3nt: TGTGCCAGCAGCACTCGATACGGGGAGCTGTTTTTT
CDR3aa: CASSTRYGELFF
len: 12
abundance: NA
v_gene: TRBV11-3
d_gene: NA
j_gene: TRBJ2-2

CDR3nt: TGTGCCAGCAGCTGGACGGCTTTCGGCAATCAGCCCCAGCATTTT
CDR3aa: CASSWTAFGNQPQHF
len: 15
abundance: NA
v_gene: TRBV7-2
d_gene: NA
j_gene: TRBJ1-5

CDR3nt: TGTGCCAGCAATAGGGGAAGCTATAATTCACCCCTCCACTTT
CDR3aa: CASNRGSYNSPLHF
len: 14
abundance: NA
v_gene: TRBV28
d_gene: NA
j_gene: TRBJ1-6

CDR3nt: TGTGCCAGCAGTTACTCGGGACTCTCTGGAAACACCATATATTTT
CDR3aa: CASSYSGLSGNTIYF
len: 15
abundance: NA
v_gene: TRBV6-5
d_gene: NA
j_gene: TRBJ1-3